What follows are 32 T cell receptor beta chains derived from one specimen sequenced in a study of blood T cell repertoires in COVID-19. Libraries were prepared by immunoSEQ multiplex PCR; TCRdb keeps only in-frame clonotypes and omits some of them. Of about 250,000 clones listed, about four fifths were seen once; the top ten hold more than 7%. The sample consisted of peripheral blood. The receptors were gathered from an elderly man with acute or convalescent COVID-19.

The rearrangement uses TRBV5-1 and TRBJ2-1; 7 bases fit TRBD1. After removal of 4 bases from V and 6 bases from J, the junction contained 10 bases not matched to a gene. This CDR3 is built from 15 residues. Germline CDR1 reads SGHRS; CDR2 reads YFSETQ. The CDR3 sequence is CASSPDRAQPNEQFF. CDR3 bases: TGCGCCAGCAGCCCCGACAGGGCTCAACCCAATGAGCAGTTCTTC.

This clone occurred once. The chain has TRBV18 and TRBJ2-7; 9 nucleotides align to TRBD1. V was clipped by 5 bases and J by 7 bases; unmatched bases: 6. Germline V gene sequence: CDR1 KGHSH, CDR2 LQKENI. The CDR3 sequence is 13 residues long. DNA of the CDR3: TGTGCCAGCTCAACACAGGGGGCGGGTGAGCAGTACTTC. This codes for CASSTQGAGEQYF.

This clone was observed a few times. V is TRBV28 and J is TRBJ2-6, with D maybe TRBD2 (5 bases). The germline V gene encodes CDR1 MDHEN and CDR2 SYDVKM. V was trimmed by 3 bases and J by 0 bases, leaving 30 bases between them. CDR3 length: 23 residues. The DNA for the CDR3 is TGTGCCAGCAGTTTTGTCTACGCCCTGGGCGCGGGCTCACAGAGCTCTGGGGCCAACGTCCTGACTTTC. The encoded protein is CASSFVYALGAGSQSSGANVLTF.

The rearrangement links TRBV5-1 to TRBJ2-3; 10 bases match TRBD2. Germline lookup yields CDR1 SGHRS and CDR2 YFSETQ. The CDR3 loop spans 17 amino acids. Trimming took 4 bases from V and 1 from J; bases not matched to a gene: 9. The DNA of the CDR3 is TGCGCCAGCAGCCCCCGTGGCAGCGGGAGGGGCACAGATACGCAGTATTTT. Its protein is CASSPRGSGRGTDTQYF.

The chain combines TRBV24-1 with TRBJ1-5; a weak D match, TRBD1 (5 bases). CDR1 KGHDR and CDR2 SFDVKD come from the germline V gene. V was shortened by 2 bases and J by 3 bases, with 10 bases between the two germline ends. The CDR3 runs 15 residues. The CDR3 loop is CATSDSRQPNQPQHF. Here the CDR3 DNA reads TGTGCCACCAGTGATTCTCGACAGCCCAATCAGCCCCAGCATTTT.

This clone was observed a few times. V usage is TRBV2 and J usage is TRBJ2-7, with TRBD1 matching 12 bases. The CDR3 runs to 14 residues. Per the germline V gene, CDR1 is SNHLY and CDR2 is FYNNEI. With 5 bases clipped from V and 5 bases from J, the junction kept 4 bases outside the gene matches. The CDR3 sequence is CASSYGTGGHEQYF. The CDR3 nucleotides read TGTGCCAGCAGTTACGGGACAGGGGGCCACGAGCAGTACTTC. Looking up the rest from reference TRBV2 and TRBJ2-7 gives the full variable domain: EPEVTQTPSHQVTQMGQEVILRCVPISNHLYFYWYRQILGQKVEFLVSFYNNEISEKSEIFDDQFSVERPDGSNFTLKIRSTKLEDSAMYFCASSYGTGGHEQYFGPGTRLTVT.

This chain uses TRBV19 with TRBJ2-1; 10 bases align to TRBD2. Germline assignment: CDR1 LNHDA and CDR2 SQIVND (reference sequence). The V and J ends lost 2 bases and 5 bases, in that order; junction bases with no gene match: 9. The CDR3 has 17 amino acids. The CDR3 DNA sequence: TGTGCCAGTAGTATAAATAGCGGGGGGTACGAGAACAATGAGCAGTTCTTC. This encodes CASSINSGGYENNEQFF. The whole variable domain, remainder taken from reference TRBV19 and TRBJ2-1, is DGGITQSPKYLFRKEGQNVTLSCEQNLNHDAMYWYRQDPGQGLRLIYYSQIVNDFQKGDIAEGYSVSREKKESFPLTVTSAQKNPTAFYLCASSINSGGYENNEQFFGPGTRLTVL.

The gene calls are TRBV4-1 and TRBJ1-5, with 7 bases fitting TRBD1. Trimming removed 0 bases from V and 1 base from J; junction bases left unmatched: 3. The CDR3 contains 16 residues. From germline, CDR1 is MGHRA and CDR2 YSYEKL. The CDR3 region has the DNA TGCGCCAGCAGCCAAGAGAGGGACAGAAGCAATCAGCCCCAGCATTTT. Translating it yields CASSQERDRSNQPQHF.

This chain uses TRBV6-5 with TRBJ2-3; the D gene is possibly TRBD2 (5 bases). Germline V CDR1 and CDR2: MNHEY, SVGAGI. This CDR3 contains 15 residues. Trimming cost V 0 bases and J 2 bases, with 9 bases left between them. The CDR3 sequence is CASSYSRRATDTQYF. The CDR3 nucleotides are TGTGCCAGCAGTTACTCGAGGCGGGCCACAGATACGCAGTATTTT.

A few counts support this clone. V is TRBV29-1 and J is TRBJ1-1, with no clear D. Trimming left V 4 bases short and J 4 bases short, with 13 bases between. Germline V CDR1 and CDR2: SQVTM, ANQGSEA. The CDR3 covers 13 residues. CDR3 sequence reads: CSVVSGLGTEAFF. DNA of the CDR3: TGCAGCGTTGTTTCGGGGTTAGGCACTGAAGCTTTCTTT. The full variable domain, rest sourced from reference TRBV29-1 and TRBJ1-1, is SAVISQKPSRDICQRGTSLTIQCQVDSQVTMMFWYRQQPGQSLTLIATANQGSEATYESGFVIDKFPISRPNLTFSTLTVSNMSPEDSSIYLCSVVSGLGTEAFFGQGTRLTVV.

The J gene is TRBJ2-3, the V gene TRBV28; D remains ambiguous. The germline V and J ends were trimmed by 4 bases and 0 bases, with 5 bases remaining between them. The CDR3 is 13 residues long. The germline gives CDR1 MDHEN, CDR2 SYDVKM. This CDR3 reads CASSYSSTDTQYF. The CDR3 region has the DNA TGTGCCAGCAGTTACTCTAGCACAGATACGCAGTATTTT.

The chain uses TRBV3-1 (or the pseudogene TRBV3-2) and TRBJ1-5, with D possibly matching TRBD1 (6 bases). Germline V gene lookup returns CDR1 LGHDT and CDR2 YNNKEL (reference sequence). This CDR3 region has 14 residues. The V end lost 1 base, the J end lost 7 bases, and 11 bases lay between the germline ends. CDR3: CASSQATGRQPQHF. CDR3 coding DNA: TGTGCCAGCAGCCAAGCGACAGGACGACAGCCCCAGCATTTT.

The chain links TRBV3-1 (or the pseudogene TRBV3-2) to TRBJ2-1, with 14 bases matching TRBD2. Germline trimming cut 3 bases from V and 7 bases from J; bases unmatched to any gene: 5. The CDR3 is made up of 16 amino acids. Germline assignment: CDR1 LGHDT and CDR2 YNNKEL (reference sequence). The CDR3, as DNA: TGTGCCAGCAGCCATTCCGGGACTAGCGGGAGAAATGAGCAGTTCTTC. This encodes CASSHSGTSGRNEQFF.

The gene calls are TRBV19 and TRBJ2-1, with 7 bases identical to TRBD1. Germline CDR1 reads LNHDA; CDR2 reads SQIVND (reference sequence). The J segment lost 15 bases and the V segment lost 3 bases, leaving 11 bases of the junction unmatched. CDR3 length: 13 amino acids. Here the CDR3 reads CASSILRAQGVFF. The CDR3 DNA follows: TGTGCCAGTAGTATCCTCAGGGCGCAGGGGGTGTTCTTC.

The table lists this clone with a few counts. V is TRBV11-2 and J is TRBJ2-3, with 11 bases matching TRBD2. The CDR3 runs 19 residues. With V trimmed by 3 bases and J by 4 bases, 15 bases remained unmatched. Per germline, CDR1 SGHAT and CDR2 FQNNGV. For the CDR3, the DNA is TGTGCCAGCAGCTTCCACCTAGCGGGGGGCCCCACAGGCGCAGATACGCAGTATTTT. Its protein is CASSFHLAGGPTGADTQYF. Full variable domain (rest looked up from reference TRBV11-2 and TRBJ2-3): EAGVAQSPRYKIIEKRQSVAFWCNPISGHATLYWYQQILGQGPKLLIQFQNNGVVDDSQLPKDRFSAERLKGVDSTLKIQPAKLEDSAVYLCASSFHLAGGPTGADTQYFGPGTRLTVL.

The chain is built from TRBV12-3 or TRBV12-4 and TRBJ1-2; 9 nucleotides line up with TRBD1. The CDR3 sequence is 13 residues long. Trimming cost V 5 bases and J 9 bases; bases outside gene matches: 7. Here the CDR3 reads CASSGTGGGSYTF. As DNA, the CDR3 is TGTGCCAGCAGTGGTACAGGGGGCGGCAGCTACACCTTC.

The chain joins TRBV4-1 to TRBJ1-1; D ambiguous. Germline CDR1 reads MGHRA; CDR2 reads YSYEKL. V was shortened by 1 base and J by 1 base, with 4 bases between the two germline ends. The CDR3 has 13 residues. CDR3 loop: CASSQGRNTEAFF. CDR3 DNA sequence: TGCGCCAGCAGCCAAGGGAGGAACACTGAAGCTTTCTTT.

This chain uses TRBV3-1 (or the pseudogene TRBV3-2) with TRBJ2-1; D perhaps matches TRBD1 (6 bases). Trimming took 2 bases from V and 7 from J, leaving 9 bases between them. The CDR3 contains 13 residues. Germline V CDR1 and CDR2: LGHDT, YNNKEL (reference sequence). The CDR3 here is CASSQYRANEQFF. The CDR3 DNA is TGTGCCAGCAGCCAATACAGGGCGAATGAGCAGTTCTTC.

The chain carries TRBV3-1 (or the pseudogene TRBV3-2) and TRBJ1-2, with D maybe TRBD1 (6 bases). This CDR3 contains 14 residues. Germline V gene sequence: CDR1 LGHDT, CDR2 YNNKEL (reference sequence). With 1 base removed from V and 4 bases from J, the gap between germline ends came to 10 bases. CDR3 residues: CASSQGSDSYGYTF. CDR3 in DNA: TGTGCCAGCAGCCAAGGATCGGACAGCTATGGCTACACCTTC.

The CDR3 DNA follows: TGTGCCAGCAGCAAAGCTGCGAGGGACAGGGGAGAGGGACCCGCCAGCTCTGGGGCCAACGTCCTGACTTTC. It specifies CASSKAARDRGEGPASSGANVLTF. The rearrangement joins TRBV21-1 to TRBJ2-6; no check of the table's D call, TRBD1, against the DNA was made. TRBV21-1 is annotated as a pseudogene. The CDR3 has 24 amino acids.

This clone was seen only once. The gene calls are TRBV6-2 or TRBV6-3 and TRBJ2-7; 10 nucleotides align to TRBD1. The CDR3 totals 17 residues. Looked up from germline, CDR1 is MNHEY and CDR2 is SVGEGT. V lost 4 bases, J lost 3 bases, and 12 bases stayed unmatched. The CDR3 region is CASSFLGPGQGFYEQYF. CDR3 coding DNA: TGTGCCAGCAGTTTTCTAGGACCGGGACAGGGGTTCTACGAGCAGTACTTC.

V usage is TRBV10-3 and J usage is TRBJ2-7, with 10 positions matching TRBD2. CDR3 length: 13 residues. J gave up 3 bases and V 4 bases, and 0 bases lay outside the gene matches. CDR1 is ENHRY and CDR2 is SYGVKD in the germline V gene. CDR3 coding DNA: TGTGCCATCAGTGGGACTAGCGGCTACGAGCAGTACTTC. Translation: CAISGTSGYEQYF.

This clone has a single count. The chain couples TRBV4-1 to TRBJ2-7, with D possibly TRBD2 on 6 matching bases. Per the germline V gene, CDR1 is MGHRA and CDR2 is YSYEKL. The CDR3 runs to 15 residues. V was clipped by 1 base and J by 0 bases, with 10 bases between them. In DNA, the CDR3 is TGCGCCAGCAGCCAAGGGAGGGGCTTCTCCTACGAGCAGTACTTC. It translates to CASSQGRGFSYEQYF.

The V and J genes are TRBV6-5 and TRBJ1-6; TRBD1 might be the D (6 bases). V was pared by 2 bases and J by 7 bases, with 12 bases between. Germline assignment: CDR1 MNHEY and CDR2 SVGAGI. This CDR3 contains 15 residues. Written as DNA, the CDR3 is TGTGCCAGCAGTTACCAACAGGGAGAAAATTCACCCCTCCACTTT. Translated, it gives CASSYQQGENSPLHF.

The chain carries TRBV4-2 and TRBJ1-3, with 11 bases fitting TRBD1. Trimming removed 4 bases from V and 1 base from J; junction bases left unmatched: 6. The CDR3 is 17 amino acids. Germline CDR1 is LGHNA and CDR2 is YNFKEQ. The DNA for the CDR3 is TGTGCCAGCAGCCGAGGGGACAGGGGGATTTCTGGAAACACCATATATTTT. Its translation is CASSRGDRGISGNTIYF.

The rearrangement uses TRBV6-5 and TRBJ2-1, with 9 bases lining up with TRBD2. The trim removed 5 bases at V and 3 bases at J, leaving 2 bases unmatched. From germline, CDR1 is MNHEY and CDR2 SVGAGI. The CDR3 contains 14 residues. The CDR3 protein is CASSRGGDYNEQFF. The CDR3, as DNA: TGTGCCAGCAGTCGCGGGGGGGACTACAATGAGCAGTTCTTC.

V and J are TRBV11-2 and TRBJ2-7, with D maybe TRBD2 (6 bases). Germline V gives CDR1 SGHAT, CDR2 FQNNGV. The CDR3 covers 14 residues. V lost 0 bases and J lost 2, with 8 bases in between. As DNA, the CDR3 is TGTGCCAGCAGCTTAGATCGCGGGACCTACGAGCAGTACTTC. It is translated as CASSLDRGTYEQYF. Drawing the rest from reference TRBV11-2 and TRBJ2-7, the complete variable domain is EAGVAQSPRYKIIEKRQSVAFWCNPISGHATLYWYQQILGQGPKLLIQFQNNGVVDDSQLPKDRFSAERLKGVDSTLKIQPAKLEDSAVYLCASSLDRGTYEQYFGPGTRLTVT.

This clone was seen a single time. This chain connects TRBV5-6 to TRBJ2-3, with D perhaps TRBD1 (5 bases). The germline CDR1 and CDR2 sequences are SGHDT and YYEEEE. The CDR3 has 14 residues. The germline V and J ends were trimmed by 5 bases and 2 bases, with 12 bases remaining between them. CDR3 sequence (DNA): TGTGCCAGCAGTCGAACAGGAGACACAGATACGCAGTATTTT. It codes for CASSRTGDTDTQYF.

This sequence joins TRBV5-1 and TRBJ1-6, with TRBD1 identical over 11 bases. The ends lost 3 bases at V and 8 bases at J; junction bases unmatched: 7. Germline V gene lookup returns CDR1 SGHRS and CDR2 YFSETQ. CDR3 length: 16 residues. CDR3 bases: TGCGCCAGCAGCTCGGGAGGACAGGGGGCGGATTCACCCCTCCACTTT. This sequence encodes CASSSGGQGADSPLHF.

The V gene is TRBV28, the J gene TRBJ1-4; weak D call: TRBD1 (6 bases). This CDR3 has 14 amino acids. CDR1 is MDHEN and CDR2 is SYDVKM in the germline V gene. With 5 bases removed from V and 3 bases from J, the gap between germline ends came to 10 bases. The CDR3 loop reads CASSRTVANEKLFF. CDR3 nucleotide sequence: TGTGCCAGCAGTAGGACAGTAGCTAATGAAAAACTGTTTTTT.

This rearrangement joins TRBV6-2 or TRBV6-3 to TRBJ1-5; no firm D call. With 5 bases removed from V and 0 bases from J, the gap between germline ends came to 11 bases. The CDR3 extends over 15 amino acids. CDR1 MNHEY and CDR2 SVGEGT come from the germline V gene. CDR3 nucleotides: TGTGCCAGCAGTATTACACCCGTTAGCAATCAGCCCCAGCATTTT. It is translated as CASSITPVSNQPQHF.

The chain employs TRBV19 and TRBJ1-5; 7 bases align to TRBD1. Germline CDR1 LNHDA, CDR2 SQIVND (reference sequence). The V segment lost 5 bases and the J segment 5 bases; nucleotides outside the gene matches: 9. This CDR3 is 15 amino acids long. CDR3 DNA sequence: TGTGCCAGTAGTCCGACAGGGAATAGATATCAGCCCCAGCATTTT. Translated: CASSPTGNRYQPQHF.